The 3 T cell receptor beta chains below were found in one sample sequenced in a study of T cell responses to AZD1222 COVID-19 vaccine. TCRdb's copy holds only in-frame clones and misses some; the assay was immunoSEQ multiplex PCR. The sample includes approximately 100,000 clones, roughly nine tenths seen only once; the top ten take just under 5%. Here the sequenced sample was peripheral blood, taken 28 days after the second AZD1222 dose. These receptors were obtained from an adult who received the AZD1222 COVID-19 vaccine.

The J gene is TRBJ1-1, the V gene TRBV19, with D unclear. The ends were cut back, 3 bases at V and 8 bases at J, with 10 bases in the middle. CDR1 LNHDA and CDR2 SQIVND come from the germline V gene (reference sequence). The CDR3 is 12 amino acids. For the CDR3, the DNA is TGTGCCAGTAGTATTGTAGGGCGAGAAGCTTTCTTT. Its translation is CASSIVGREAFF.

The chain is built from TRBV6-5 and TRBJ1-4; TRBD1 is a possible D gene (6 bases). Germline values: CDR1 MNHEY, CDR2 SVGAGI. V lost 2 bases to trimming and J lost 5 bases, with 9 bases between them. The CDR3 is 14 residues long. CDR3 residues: CASSYGQGNEKLFF. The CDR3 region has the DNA TGTGCCAGCAGTTACGGCCAGGGGAATGAAAAACTGTTTTTT.

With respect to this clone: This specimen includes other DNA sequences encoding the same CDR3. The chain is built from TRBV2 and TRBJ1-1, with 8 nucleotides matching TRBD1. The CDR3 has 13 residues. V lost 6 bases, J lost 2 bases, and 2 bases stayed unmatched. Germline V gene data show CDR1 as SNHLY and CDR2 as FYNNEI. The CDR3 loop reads CASSGQGNTEAFF. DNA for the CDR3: TGTGCCAGCAGCGGACAGGGAAACACTGAAGCTTTCTTT.